These 31 T cell receptor beta chains share one sample of origin, sequenced in a study of T cell changes during pregnancy in multiple sclerosis. Profiled with immunoSEQ multiplex PCR; TCRdb holds only in-frame clones, not every one. This table holds roughly 70,000 clones, around 92% found once. The specimen was peripheral blood, collected in the third trimester of pregnancy. Receptor source: a female donor in good health, enrolled as a control in a pregnancy study.

The chain combines TRBV19 with TRBJ1-1; D gene ambiguous. The CDR3 totals 12 residues. Trimming stripped 8 bases from V and 5 bases from J, with 12 bases between. Germline V lookup: CDR1 LNHDA, CDR2 SQIVND (reference sequence). The CDR3 DNA is TGTGCCAGTCACCACCGAGGGACTGAAGCTTTCTTT. It specifies CASHHRGTEAFF.

CDR3 in DNA: TGTGCCAGCAGACCCTACGGGGAAAAACTGTTTTTT. This encodes CASRPYGEKLFF. J is TRBJ1-4 and V is TRBV28; D is ambiguous. V shed 6 bases and J shed 8 bases, with 10 bases lying between them. CDR3 length equals 12 residues. Germline V gene lookup returns CDR1 MDHEN and CDR2 SYDVKM.

The chain links TRBV15 to TRBJ1-1; D gene uncertain. The CDR3 spans 14 residues. CDR1 and CDR2 (germline): LNHNV, YYDKDF (reference sequence). Trimming pared 3 bases from V and 4 bases from J, leaving 12 bases between. The CDR3, as DNA: TGTGCCACCAGCAGCGAAGGGAGAACCACTGAAGCTTTCTTT. Its protein is CATSSEGRTTEAFF.

This chain uses TRBV4-2 with TRBJ1-2, with unresolved D. CDR3 size: 17 residues. Looked up from germline, CDR1 is LGHNA and CDR2 is YNFKEQ. Trimming shortened V by 1 base and J by 2 bases, and 17 bases separated the two germline ends. CDR3 sequence: CASSQANPGLGNYGYTF. The CDR3 coding sequence is TGTGCCAGCAGCCAAGCGAATCCGGGTTTAGGAAACTATGGCTACACCTTC.

The rearrangement links TRBV28 to TRBJ2-4, with D possibly matching TRBD2 (5 bases). The length of the CDR3 is 13 residues. V was shortened by 4 bases and J by 4 bases, with 8 bases between the two germline ends. Germline V gene sequence: CDR1 MDHEN, CDR2 SYDVKM. Here the CDR3 DNA reads TGTGCCAGCAGTTCGGGATTAAAAAACATTCAGTACTTC. Translation: CASSSGLKNIQYF. Full variable domain (outside the CDR3, taken from reference TRBV28 and TRBJ2-4): DVKVTQSSRYLVKRTGEKVFLECVQDMDHENMFWYRQDPGLGLRLIYFSYDVKMKEKGDIPEGYSVSREKKERFSLILESASTNQTSMYLCASSSGLKNIQYFGAGTRLSVL.

This chain uses TRBV15 with TRBJ1-2; D unclear. The germline gives CDR1 LNHNV, CDR2 YYDKDF (reference sequence). CDR3 size: 14 residues. V lost 0 bases to trimming and J lost 0 bases, with 5 bases between them. CDR3 amino acids: CATSREGSNYGYTF. The CDR3, as DNA: TGTGCCACCAGCAGAGAGGGCTCTAACTATGGCTACACCTTC.

The chain employs TRBV27 and TRBJ2-5; D is uncertain. Trimming pared 5 bases from V and 5 bases from J, leaving 18 bases between. The CDR3 is 15 amino acids. In germline, CDR1 is MNHEY, CDR2 SMNVEV (reference sequence). This CDR3 is CASSPDDGGWETQYF. The CDR3 nucleotides read TGTGCCAGCAGTCCAGATGACGGCGGATGGGAGACCCAGTACTTC.

The CDR3 DNA is TGCACCAGCAGCCGCGGGGCCGAGAATGAGCAGTTCTTC. Residues: CTSSRGAENEQFF. V gene TRBV1 combines with J gene TRBJ2-1; TRBD2 reflects the table's D call only, with no check against the DNA. TRBV1 corresponds to a pseudogene. The CDR3 is 13 amino acids.

The chain combines TRBV13 with TRBJ2-2, with 7 nucleotides matching TRBD2. CDR1 and CDR2 (germline): PRHDT, FYEKMQ (reference sequence). The length of the CDR3 is 15 residues. After removal of 5 bases from V and 6 bases from J, the junction contained 9 bases not matched to a gene. In nucleotides, the CDR3 is TGTGCCAGCAGCCCGCTTGTGGGGGGGGCCGGGGAGCTGTTTTTT. Translated, it gives CASSPLVGGAGELFF.

The chain combines TRBV7-9 with TRBJ1-4; 12 bases are a match to TRBD1. V was pared by 4 bases and J by 7 bases, with 10 bases of the junction left unmatched. The germline gives CDR1 SEHNR, CDR2 FQNEAQ (reference sequence). CDR3 length equals 17 residues. The CDR3 sequence is CASSSGTGGALGEKLFF. DNA of the CDR3: TGTGCCAGCAGCTCGGGGACAGGGGGCGCATTAGGTGAAAAACTGTTTTTT.

This chain connects TRBV9 to TRBJ1-1; possible D gene TRBD1, 6 bases. The CDR3 has 15 residues. V shed 2 bases and J shed 2 bases, with 13 bases lying between them. From germline, CDR1 is SGDLS and CDR2 YYNGEE. This CDR3 is CASSVNRVLNTEAFF. CDR3 nucleotides: TGTGCCAGCAGCGTGAACAGGGTTCTCAACACTGAAGCTTTCTTT.

The V and J genes are TRBV7-3 and TRBJ2-1, with 7 bases aligning to TRBD2. CDR3 length: 15 residues. Germline trimming cut 2 bases from V and 9 bases from J; bases unmatched to any gene: 10. Germline V CDR1 and CDR2: SGHTA, FQGTGA. The CDR3 DNA reads as TGTGCCAGCAGCTTACAGTCGACGGGAGGCGGTGAGCAGTTCTTC. Amino acids: CASSLQSTGGGEQFF.

The chain couples TRBV28 to TRBJ2-5, with D maybe TRBD2 (5 bases). The CDR3 loop spans 13 amino acids. Germline loops: CDR1 MDHEN, CDR2 SYDVKM. V lost 8 bases and J 2 bases, leaving 12 bases between the germline ends. In DNA, the CDR3 is TGTGCCAGCGCCTGGACTTTACAAGAGACCCAGTACTTC. The encoded protein is CASAWTLQETQYF.

The chain uses TRBV4-1 and TRBJ2-1, with D possibly TRBD2 on 5 matching bases. In germline, CDR1 is MGHRA, CDR2 YSYEKL. The V and J ends lost 4 bases and 1 base respectively, with 8 bases between them. This CDR3 has 14 residues. This chain's CDR3 is CASSLRGSYNEQFF. CDR3 bases: TGCGCCAGCAGCCTCCGGGGTTCCTACAATGAGCAGTTCTTC.

The V gene is TRBV9, the J gene TRBJ1-1, with TRBD1 matching 11 bases. The V and J ends lost 4 bases and 6 bases, in that order; junction bases with no gene match: 11. CDR1 is SGDLS, CDR2 YYNGEE, per germline. The CDR3 is 16 amino acids. CDR3 bases: TGTGCCAGCAGCCCCACACCGGACAGGGGGCCCTCTGAAGCTTTCTTT. Its protein is CASSPTPDRGPSEAFF.

This chain joins TRBV2 and TRBJ2-1; D may be TRBD1 (5 bases). Germline V gene data show CDR1 as SNHLY and CDR2 as FYNNEI. The CDR3 covers 15 residues. Between the trimmed V and J ends, which lost 6 bases and 5 bases, there was a span of 17 bases. CDR3 DNA sequence: TGTGCCAGCAGCTACAGGACGGCTACAAACAATGAGCAGTTCTTC. As protein: CASSYRTATNNEQFF.

This sequence joins TRBV7-2 and TRBJ2-7; 11 bases are shared with TRBD2. Germline lookup yields CDR1 SGHTA and CDR2 FQGNSA. Trimming at V came to 1 base and at J to 1 base, leaving 3 bases not matched to a gene. The CDR3 length is 16 residues. In nucleotides, the CDR3 is TGTGCCAGCAGCTTAGGCGTAGCGGGAGGGTCCTACGAGCAGTACTTC. This translates into CASSLGVAGGSYEQYF.

The chain is built from TRBV28 and TRBJ1-1; D remains unclear. The ends were cut back, 1 base at V and 11 bases at J, with 11 bases in the middle. Germline CDR1 MDHEN, CDR2 SYDVKM. The length of the CDR3 is 12 residues. The CDR3 here is CASSLYEGWAFF. CDR3 DNA sequence: TGTGCCAGCAGTTTATATGAGGGTTGGGCTTTCTTT.

This chain connects TRBV11-3 to TRBJ2-1, with 14 bases matching TRBD2. The CDR3 runs to 15 residues. V gave up 5 bases and J gave up 10 bases; unmatched junction bases: 7. Germline CDR1 is SGHNT and CDR2 is YENEEA. The DNA for the CDR3 is TGTGCCAGCAGCCCAAGACTAGCGGGAGGGGCAGAGCAGTTCTTC. It yields the protein CASSPRLAGGAEQFF.

This clone showed up just once. This chain joins TRBV5-1 and TRBJ2-3; possibly TRBD1 for D (6 bases). Deletions cut 3 bases from V and 6 bases from J, with 14 bases between. The CDR3 is made up of 14 amino acids. The germline CDR1 and CDR2 sequences are SGHRS and YFSETQ. The CDR3 region is CASSSTGIRDTQYF. The CDR3 DNA reads TGCGCCAGCAGCTCCACAGGGATCCGGGATACGCAGTATTTT.

The rearrangement joins TRBV15 to TRBJ2-1; 11 bases match TRBD1. This CDR3 contains 15 residues. V dropped 8 bases and J dropped 6; count of bases not matched to a gene: 9. CDR1 LNHNV and CDR2 YYDKDF come from the germline V gene (reference sequence). The CDR3 DNA is TGTGCCACCGAGTTCGGGACAGGGGGTGGCAATGAGCAGTTCTTC. Its protein is CATEFGTGGGNEQFF.

The chain recombines TRBV10-3 with TRBJ2-7; 8 bases match TRBD1. The germline CDR1 and CDR2 sequences are ENHRY and SYGVKD. V lost 0 bases and J lost 4; bases outside the gene matches: 17. This CDR3 is built from 19 residues. The CDR3 region has the DNA TGTGCCATCAGTGAGTCAGGTCCAGGGGGCAGTCTATCACCTTACGAGCAGTACTTC. Translation gives CAISESGPGGSLSPYEQYF.

The J gene is TRBJ1-6, the V gene TRBV28, with TRBD1 as a possible D gene (5 bases). The germline V gene encodes CDR1 MDHEN and CDR2 SYDVKM. The V gene lost 3 bases and the J gene lost 6 bases, with 12 bases spanning the gap. The CDR3 totals 15 residues. CDR3 sequence: CASSFSGQINSPLHF. For the CDR3, the DNA is TGTGCCAGCAGTTTTTCCGGACAAATTAATTCACCCCTCCACTTT.

There are a few counts of this clone. The chain couples TRBV4-2 to TRBJ1-5; the D gene is possibly TRBD1 (5 bases). CDR1 is LGHNA, CDR2 YNFKEQ, per germline. Trimming stripped 1 base from V and 6 bases from J, with 13 bases between. This CDR3 spans 15 amino acids. CDR3 residues: CASSQGSGEVQPQHF. DNA for the CDR3: TGTGCCAGCAGCCAAGGTTCGGGGGAGGTTCAGCCCCAGCATTTT.

The chain recombines TRBV11-2 with TRBJ2-1, with D possibly matching TRBD1 (5 bases). The V and J ends lost 4 bases and 4 bases respectively, with 5 bases between them. The V gene's germline CDR1 is SGHAT and CDR2 FQNNGV. The CDR3 is 12 amino acids. The CDR3, as DNA: TGTGCCAGCAGCTCAGGGTACAATGAGCAGTTCTTC. Its protein is CASSSGYNEQFF.

The chain has TRBV7-9 and TRBJ2-1, with D uncertain. The length of the CDR3 is 13 residues. V was shortened by 2 bases and J by 7 bases, with 9 bases between the two germline ends. Germline assignment: CDR1 SEHNR and CDR2 FQNEAQ (reference sequence). CDR3 residues: CASSLIRVNEQFF. The DNA of the CDR3 is TGTGCCAGCAGCTTAATCCGGGTGAATGAGCAGTTCTTC.

The chain is built from TRBV29-1 and TRBJ2-7; unclear D gene. The V end was cut by 4 bases, the J end by 3 bases, with 10 bases between. Germline V CDR1 and CDR2: SQVTM, ANQGSEA. The CDR3 consists of 12 residues. CDR3 residues: CSVVSIDYEQYF. The DNA of the CDR3 is TGCAGCGTTGTCTCCATAGACTACGAGCAGTACTTC.

The chain carries TRBV6-6 and TRBJ2-1; 11 bases line up with TRBD2. This CDR3 has 15 amino acids. V dropped 5 bases and J dropped 4; count of bases not matched to a gene: 4. Germline CDR1 MNHNY, CDR2 SVGAGI (reference sequence). This CDR3 reads CASSLLAGGYNEQFF. The DNA for the CDR3 is TGTGCCAGCAGTCTCCTAGCGGGAGGTTACAATGAGCAGTTCTTC.

The chain carries TRBV4-2 and TRBJ1-1; 8 nucleotides line up with TRBD1. This CDR3 is 13 amino acids long. The V gene's germline CDR1 is LGHNA and CDR2 YNFKEQ. The V segment lost 7 bases and the J segment 3 bases; nucleotides outside the gene matches: 4. CDR3 protein: CASTQDRDTEAFF. The CDR3 nucleotides are TGTGCCAGCACCCAGGACAGGGACACTGAAGCTTTCTTT.

The V call is TRBV5-4, the J call TRBJ2-5; D call uncertain. CDR1 and CDR2 from the germline V gene are SGHNT and YYREEE (reference sequence). Trimming stripped 1 base from V and 5 bases from J, with 9 bases between. This CDR3 comprises 13 residues. CDR3 region: CASSLLPLETQYF. The CDR3 coding sequence is TGTGCCAGCAGCTTGCTCCCCCTTGAGACCCAGTACTTC.

The chain uses TRBV2 and TRBJ2-7; 12 nucleotides align to TRBD2. The germline CDR1 and CDR2 sequences are SNHLY and FYNNEI. V was pared by 4 bases and J by 0 bases, with 4 bases of the junction left unmatched. This CDR3 region has 16 residues. The CDR3 is CASSGRLAGASYEQYF. The CDR3 DNA follows: TGTGCCAGCAGTGGGCGACTAGCGGGGGCCTCCTACGAGCAGTACTTC.